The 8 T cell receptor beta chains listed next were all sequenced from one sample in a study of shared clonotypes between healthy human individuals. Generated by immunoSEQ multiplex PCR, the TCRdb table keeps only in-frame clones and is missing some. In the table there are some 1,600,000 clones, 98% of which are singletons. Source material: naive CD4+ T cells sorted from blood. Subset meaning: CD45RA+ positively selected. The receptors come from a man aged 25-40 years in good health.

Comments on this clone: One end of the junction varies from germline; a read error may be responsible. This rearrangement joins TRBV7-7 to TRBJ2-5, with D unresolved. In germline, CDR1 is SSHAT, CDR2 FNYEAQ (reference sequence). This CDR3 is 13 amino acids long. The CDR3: CASSLFGKETQYF. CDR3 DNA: TGTGCTAGCAGCTTATTTGGGAAAGAGACCCAGTACTTC. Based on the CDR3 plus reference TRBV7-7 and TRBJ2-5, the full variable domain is GAGVSQSPRYKVTKRGQDVTLRCDPISSHATLYWYQQALGQGPEFLTYFNYEAQPDKSGLPSDRFSAERPEGSISTLTIQRTEQRDSAMYRCASSLFGKETQYFGPGTRLLVL.

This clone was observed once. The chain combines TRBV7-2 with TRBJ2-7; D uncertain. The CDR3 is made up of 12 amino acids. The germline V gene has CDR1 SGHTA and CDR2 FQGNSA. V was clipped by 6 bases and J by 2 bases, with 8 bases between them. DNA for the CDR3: TGTGCCAGCAGTAGGGATACCTACGAGCAGTACTTC. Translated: CASSRDTYEQYF.

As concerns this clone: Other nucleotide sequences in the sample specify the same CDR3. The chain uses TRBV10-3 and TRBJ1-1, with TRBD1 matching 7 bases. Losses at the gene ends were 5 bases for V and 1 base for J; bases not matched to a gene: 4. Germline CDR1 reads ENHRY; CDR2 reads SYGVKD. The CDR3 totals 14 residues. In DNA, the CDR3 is TGTGCCATCAGTCGACAGGGAGGGAACACTGAAGCTTTCTTT. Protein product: CAISRQGGNTEAFF.

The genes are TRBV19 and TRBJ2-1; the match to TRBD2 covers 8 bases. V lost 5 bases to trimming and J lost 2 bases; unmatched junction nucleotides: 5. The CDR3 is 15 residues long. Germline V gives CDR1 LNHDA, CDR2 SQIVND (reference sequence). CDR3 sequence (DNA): TGTGCCAGTAGTGGAACTAGCGGACCCTACAATGAGCAGTTCTTC. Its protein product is CASSGTSGPYNEQFF.

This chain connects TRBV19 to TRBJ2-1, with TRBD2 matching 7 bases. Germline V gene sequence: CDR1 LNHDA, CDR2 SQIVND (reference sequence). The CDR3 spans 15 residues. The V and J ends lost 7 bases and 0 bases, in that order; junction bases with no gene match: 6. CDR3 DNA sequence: TGTGCCAGTATTAACCCGGGAGGCTCCTACAATGAGCAGTTCTTC. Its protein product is CASINPGGSYNEQFF.

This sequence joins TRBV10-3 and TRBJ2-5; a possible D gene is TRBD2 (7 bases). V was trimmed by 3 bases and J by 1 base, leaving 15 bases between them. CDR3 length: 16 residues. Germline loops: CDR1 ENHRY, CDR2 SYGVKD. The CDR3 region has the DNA TGTGCCATCAGTGAAAATGGAGGGGGGGGCCAAGAGACCCAGTACTTC. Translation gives CAISENGGGGQETQYF.

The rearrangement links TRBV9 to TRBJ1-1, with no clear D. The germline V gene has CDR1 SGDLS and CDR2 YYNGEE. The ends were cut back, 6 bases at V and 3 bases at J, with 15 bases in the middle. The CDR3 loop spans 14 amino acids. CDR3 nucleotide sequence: TGTGCCAGCACCAGAAATGTCGGGGACACTGAAGCTTTCTTT. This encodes CASTRNVGDTEAFF.

The chain's CDR3 is CASSHSGSSSGANVLTF. The CDR3 DNA is TGCGCCAGCAGCCATAGCGGGAGTAGCTCTGGGGCCAACGTCCTGACTTTC. The genes are TRBV4-1 and TRBJ2-6; 9 nucleotides align to TRBD2. Germline V gene lookup returns CDR1 MGHRA and CDR2 YSYEKL. The CDR3 loop spans 17 amino acids. Trimming cost V 3 bases and J 0 bases; bases outside gene matches: 3.